Included here is one T cell receptor beta chain sequence, with context. This sample stems from a study of blood T cell repertoires in COVID-19. Overall study: Sources were T cells, B-cell-depleted T cells, or PBMCs; the material itself was cDNA or gDNA.

Produced via immunoSEQ multiplex PCR; TCRdb's table is partial and in-frame only. Of around 270,000 clones in the sample, more than 85% were seen once. Trimming pared 1 base from V and 2 bases from J, leaving 9 bases between. The CDR3 contains 15 residues. CDR1 and CDR2 (germline): SGHVS, FNYEAQ. Sequenced input: peripheral blood. The source of this sequence is a middle-aged man with acute or convalescent COVID-19. The rearrangement links TRBV7-6 to TRBJ1-3, with D possibly matching TRBD1 (6 bases). For the CDR3, the DNA is TGTGCCAGCAGCTTAGACAGGGCAACTGGAAACACCATATATTTT. This sequence encodes CASSLDRATGNTIYF.